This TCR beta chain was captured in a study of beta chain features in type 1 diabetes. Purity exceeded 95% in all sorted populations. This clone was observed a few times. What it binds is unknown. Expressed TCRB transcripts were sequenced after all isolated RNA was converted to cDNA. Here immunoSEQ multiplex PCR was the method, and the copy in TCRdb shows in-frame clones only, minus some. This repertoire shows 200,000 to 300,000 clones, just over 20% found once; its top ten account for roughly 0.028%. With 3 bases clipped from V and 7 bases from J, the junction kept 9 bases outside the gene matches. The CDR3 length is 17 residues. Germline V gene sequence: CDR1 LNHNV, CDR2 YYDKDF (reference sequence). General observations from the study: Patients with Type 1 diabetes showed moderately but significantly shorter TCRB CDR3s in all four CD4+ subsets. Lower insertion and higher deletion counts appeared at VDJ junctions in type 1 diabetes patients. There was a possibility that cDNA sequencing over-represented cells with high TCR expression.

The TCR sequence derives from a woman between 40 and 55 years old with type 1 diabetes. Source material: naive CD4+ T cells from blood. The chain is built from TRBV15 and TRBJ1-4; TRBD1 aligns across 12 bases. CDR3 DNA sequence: TGTGCCACCAGCAGTGGGACAGGGGGCGCGCAGGGTGAAAAACTGTTTTTT. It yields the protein CATSSGTGGAQGEKLFF.